The present TCR beta chain was sequenced within a study of T-cell memory formation after mild COVID-19. Germline-derived CDR1 and CDR2 are SGHVS and FQNEAQ. The CDR3 covers 14 residues. V was clipped by 2 bases and J by 7 bases, with 14 bases between them. TCRdb itself ran the 5' RACE reads through MiXCR, one entry per CDR3 protein. Of about 430,000 distinct CDR3 sequences in the sample, about 24% are singletons; the top ten hold about 8.7%. This clonotype appeared a few times. The specimen was PBMCs or a T cell subset sorted from them (not recorded which). The origin of this receptor is an adult woman who had mild COVID-19 (a few samples of this study predate the infection). Cell type and time point are not known. The rearrangement links TRBV7-8 to TRBJ1-2; D call uncertain. CDR3 protein: CASSLSSGPSGYTF. The CDR3 DNA follows: TGTGCCAGCAGCTTAAGTTCGGGCCCCTCTGGCTACACCTTC.